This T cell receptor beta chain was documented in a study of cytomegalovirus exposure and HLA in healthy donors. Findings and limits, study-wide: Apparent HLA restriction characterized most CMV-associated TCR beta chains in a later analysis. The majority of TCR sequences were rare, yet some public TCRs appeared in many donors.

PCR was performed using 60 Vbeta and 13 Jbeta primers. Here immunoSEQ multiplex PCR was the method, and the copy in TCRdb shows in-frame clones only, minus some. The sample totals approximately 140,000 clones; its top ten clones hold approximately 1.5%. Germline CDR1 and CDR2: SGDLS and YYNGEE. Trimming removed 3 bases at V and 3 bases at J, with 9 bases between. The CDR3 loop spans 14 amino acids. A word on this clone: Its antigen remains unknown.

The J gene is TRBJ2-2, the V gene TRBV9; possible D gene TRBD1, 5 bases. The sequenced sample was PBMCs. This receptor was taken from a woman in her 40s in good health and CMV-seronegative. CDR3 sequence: CASSGGAYTGELFF. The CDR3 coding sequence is TGTGCCAGCAGCGGGGGCGCGTACACCGGGGAGCTGTTTTTT.